This TCR beta chain was recovered during a study of T cell responses to AZD1222 COVID-19 vaccine. General study findings and limits: Clonal diversity may have been underestimated in mostly white British donors. Spike-specific TCR breadth and depth went up after people got two AZD1222 doses. Repertoire samples came only from after the peak T cell response.

The CDR3 runs to 16 residues. Germline-derived CDR1 and CDR2 are LNHDA and SQIVND (reference sequence). V lost 6 bases to trimming and J lost 1 base; unmatched junction nucleotides: 9. Assay used: immunoSEQ multiplex PCR; TCRdb lists only in-frame clones, some missing. The sample has about 100,000 clones; more than 75% are singletons. This clone was detected once. What it recognizes is unknown. J is TRBJ1-2 and V is TRBV19; 9 bases map to TRBD1. The receptor was derived from an adult in good health. This specimen consisted of peripheral blood, obtained on day 0 of AZD1222 vaccination. The CDR3, as DNA: TGTGCCAGTAGGAGAACCGGGACAGGGTTTAACTATGGCTACACCTTC. The encoded protein is CASRRTGTGFNYGYTF.